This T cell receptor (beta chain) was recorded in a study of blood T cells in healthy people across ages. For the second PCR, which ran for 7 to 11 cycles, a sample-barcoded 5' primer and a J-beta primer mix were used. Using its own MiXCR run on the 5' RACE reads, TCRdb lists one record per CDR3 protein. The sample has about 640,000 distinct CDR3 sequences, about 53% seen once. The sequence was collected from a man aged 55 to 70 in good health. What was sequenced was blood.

The CDR3 sequence: CASNRARVGEKLFF. In DNA form, the CDR3 reads TGTGCCAGCAACCGGGCCAGGGTGGGTGAAAAACTGTTTTTT. The V and J genes are TRBV2 and TRBJ1-4, with a weak D call TRBD1 (5 bases). This CDR3 spans 14 amino acids. Germline CDR1 is SNHLY and CDR2 is FYNNEI. V lost 7 bases and J 7 bases, leaving 16 bases between the germline ends.